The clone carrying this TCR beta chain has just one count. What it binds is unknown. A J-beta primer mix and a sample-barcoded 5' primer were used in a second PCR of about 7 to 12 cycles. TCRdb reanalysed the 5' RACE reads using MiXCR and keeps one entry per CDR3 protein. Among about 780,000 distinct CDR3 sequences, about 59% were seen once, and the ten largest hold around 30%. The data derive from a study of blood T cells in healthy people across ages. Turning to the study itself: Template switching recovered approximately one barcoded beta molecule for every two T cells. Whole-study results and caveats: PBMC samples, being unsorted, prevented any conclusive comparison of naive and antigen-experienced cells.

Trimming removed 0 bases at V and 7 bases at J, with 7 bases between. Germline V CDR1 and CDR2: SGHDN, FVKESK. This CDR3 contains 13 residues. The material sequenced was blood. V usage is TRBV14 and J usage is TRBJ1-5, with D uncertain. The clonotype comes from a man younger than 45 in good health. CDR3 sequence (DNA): TGTGCCAGCAGCCAAGATCATCGCCAGCCCCAGCATTTT. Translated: CASSQDHRQPQHF. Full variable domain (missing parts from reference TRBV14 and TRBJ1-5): EAGVTQFPSHSVIEKGQTVTLRCDPISGHDNLYWYRRVMGKEIKFLLHFVKESKQDESGMPNNRFLAERTGGTYSTLKVQPAELEDSGVYFCASSQDHRQPQHFGDGTRLSIL.